This T cell receptor (beta chain) originates from a study of Graves' ophthalmopathy and Graves' hyperthyroidism. As for the study in general: Calling hyperthyroidism stable required that no ophthalmopathy show up within 18 months of follow-up.

V lost 3 bases to trimming and J lost 4 bases, with 16 bases between them. The CDR3 runs 14 residues. Germline V gene data show CDR1 as DFQATT and CDR2 as SNEGSKA (reference sequence). RNA served as the template for amplifying TCR beta CDR3 regions. First-round RT-PCR used HTBI primers; second-round multiplex PCR followed. Using its own MiXCR run on the multiplex PCR reads, TCRdb lists one record per CDR3 protein. The sample shows some 1.1 million distinct CDR3 sequences, 35% to 45% of them seen only once. Remarks on this clonotype: The antigen is not known.

Study conclusions and caveats: With a specificity of 72.22% and a sensitivity of around 71%, the model predicted ophthalmopathy progression.

Physicians reached a diagnosis by relying on clinical symptoms, serum thyroxine, TRAb, thyroid ultrasound and orbital computed tomography. The sequencing input was peripheral blood or thyroid tissue (not recorded which). The chain links TRBV20-1 to TRBJ2-7, with no clear D. The sequence was obtained from an adult man with Graves' hyperthyroidism. CDR3 loop: CSASGPGLVYEQYF. In DNA form, the CDR3 reads TGCAGTGCTAGCGGTCCGGGTTTGGTTTACGAGCAGTACTTC.